Given below is one TCR beta chain in context. What it recognizes is unknown. The data derive from a study of OX40 agonist ivuxolimab in advanced cancers. As for the study in general: Ivuxolimab, which is an agonistic anti-OX40 (CD134) antibody, was administered to the patients. Study observations and caveats: Relative to CD4+ cells, CD8+ T cells on average had more expanded clones. The investigators did not determine what antigen specificity the expanded peripheral T cells had.

This table comes from immunoSEQ multiplex PCR, and its TCRdb copy is limited to in-frame clones, with some not included. The sample comprises tens of thousands of clones, approximately 89% of which are singletons, and roughly 25% rests with the top ten. The CDR3 has 14 residues. The V end was cut by 4 bases, the J end by 6 bases, with 15 bases between. CDR1 and CDR2 from the germline V gene are LGHNA and YNFKEQ. The chain carries TRBV4-2 and TRBJ1-2, with D possibly being TRBD1 (5 bases). This TCR was recovered from an adult with an advanced solid tumor such as melanoma, head and neck, liver or kidney cancer. Sequenced here: CD4+ or CD8+ T cells sorted from blood, sampled in a trial of the OX40 agonist ivuxolimab. CDR3 DNA sequence: TGTGCCAGCAGCCTAGGGACGGCCCAGAATGGCTACACCTTC. Translating gives CASSLGTAQNGYTF.